This entry is about one T cell receptor (beta chain). This clonotype came up a few times. This receptor's antigen is unknown. One base away there is no much larger clone; base qualities are not given. The sample's treatment or condition label, in plain terms: allogeneic hematopoietic cell transplantation with graft depleted of TCRalphabeta T cells and CD19 B cells. The children who served as transplant recipients had been given grafts of TCRalphabeta/CD19-depleted allogeneic hematopoietic cells. The source of the sample is a study of T-cell reconstitution after alpha-beta-depleted transplantation in children (TCRdb year 2016). At the level of the whole study: Using TCR repertoire profiling, the study followed T-cell immune reconstitution in a quantitative way in children after TCRalphabeta/CD19-depleted allogeneic hematopoietic cell transplantation.

The paper's findings and limits, for the study overall: Hyperexpanded clone frequencies declined over subsequent months; after one year, T-cell counts and TCRbeta diversity were mostly attributed to newly produced T cells. In some patients, the high TCRbeta diversity seen at day 60 was put down to recipient T cells and intrathymic progenitors that had survived conditioning. The apparently early recovery of alphabetaT-cell counts about two months after transplant reportedly depended on only several hundred rapidly expanded clones that came from non-depleted graft cells.

From the cysteine through the phenylalanine, the CDR3 covers 13 amino acids. Left in the record is the CDR3 DNA by itself, 39 bases read in frame from the first base. V lost 5 bases and J lost 3 bases; the stretch between them is 11 bases long. The method was PCR. The instrument was an Illumina HiSeq 2500. TCR library preparation used molecular barcoding, with unique molecular identifiers applied to normalize quantification of the TCRbeta repertoire. TCRdb took the public reads, trimmed them with fastp at Q25, ran MiXCR for clone calling and kept in-frame beta chains. Rows with a matching CDR3 protein are joined into one entry that keeps the most common DNA and genes. In all, the sample holds fewer than 450,000 distinct CDR3 sequences, and around 15% of those were seen once. The top ten hold just over 40% of the sample.

The specimen comprised PBMCs, mostly from graft donor cells, sampled 360 days after TCRalphabeta/CD19-depleted stem cell transplant. The rearranged chain carries TRBV12-3 or TRBV12-4 and TRBJ2-7, and TRBD1 may be the D gene, going by 6 matching bases. The source of this sequence is a male patient between 2 and 15 years old who had a stem cell transplant for acute lymphoblastic leukemia, so the T cells may come from the graft donor. The DNA sequence is as follows: TGTGCCAGCAGTGATGGACAGAGCTACGAGCAGTACTTC. It translates to CASSDGQSYEQYF.